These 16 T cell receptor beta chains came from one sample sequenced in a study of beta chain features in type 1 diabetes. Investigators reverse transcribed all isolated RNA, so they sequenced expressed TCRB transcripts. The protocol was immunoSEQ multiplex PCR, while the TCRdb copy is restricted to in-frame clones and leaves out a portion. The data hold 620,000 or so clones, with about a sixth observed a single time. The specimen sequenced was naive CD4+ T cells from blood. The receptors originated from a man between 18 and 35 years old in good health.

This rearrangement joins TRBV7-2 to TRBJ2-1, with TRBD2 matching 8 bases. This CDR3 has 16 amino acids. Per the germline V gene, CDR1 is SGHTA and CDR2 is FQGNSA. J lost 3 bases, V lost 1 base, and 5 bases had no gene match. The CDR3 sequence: CASSLGGSGIYNEQFF. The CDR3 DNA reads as TGTGCCAGCAGCTTAGGTGGTAGCGGGATCTACAATGAGCAGTTCTTC. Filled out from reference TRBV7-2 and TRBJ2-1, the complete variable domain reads GAGVSQSPSNKVTEKGKDVELRCDPISGHTALYWYRQSLGQGLEFLIYFQGNSAPDKSGLPSDRFSAERTGGSVSTLTIQRTQQEDSAVYLCASSLGGSGIYNEQFFGPGTRLTVL.

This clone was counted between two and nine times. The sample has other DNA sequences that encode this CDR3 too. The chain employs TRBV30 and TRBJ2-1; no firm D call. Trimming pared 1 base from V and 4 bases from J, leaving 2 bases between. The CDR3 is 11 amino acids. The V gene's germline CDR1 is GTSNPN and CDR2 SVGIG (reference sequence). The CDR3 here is CAWSGYNEQFF. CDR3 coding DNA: TGTGCCTGGAGTGGGTACAATGAGCAGTTCTTC.

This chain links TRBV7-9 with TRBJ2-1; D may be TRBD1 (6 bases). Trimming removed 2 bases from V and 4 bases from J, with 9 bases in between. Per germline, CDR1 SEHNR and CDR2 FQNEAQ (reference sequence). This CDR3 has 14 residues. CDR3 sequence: CASSLLTGYNEQFF. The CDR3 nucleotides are TGTGCCAGCAGCTTATTAACAGGGTACAATGAGCAGTTCTTC.

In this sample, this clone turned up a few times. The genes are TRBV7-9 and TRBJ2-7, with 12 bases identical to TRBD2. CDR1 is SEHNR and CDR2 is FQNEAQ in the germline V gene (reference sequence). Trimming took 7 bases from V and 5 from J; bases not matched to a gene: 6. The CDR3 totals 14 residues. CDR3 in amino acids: CASTLAGGPNEQYF. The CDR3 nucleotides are TGTGCCAGCACCCTAGCGGGGGGGCCCAACGAGCAGTACTTC.

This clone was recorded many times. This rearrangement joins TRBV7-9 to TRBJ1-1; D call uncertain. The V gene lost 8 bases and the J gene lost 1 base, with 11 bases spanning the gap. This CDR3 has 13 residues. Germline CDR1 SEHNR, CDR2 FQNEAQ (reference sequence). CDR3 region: CASRLEGNTEAFF. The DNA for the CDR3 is TGTGCCAGCCGCCTCGAGGGGAACACTGAAGCTTTCTTT.

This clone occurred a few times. The CDR3 region has the DNA TGTGCCAGCAGCGCCCAGATTTTGATCTACAATGAGCAGTTCTTC. Protein: CASSAQILIYNEQFF. The chain has TRBV7-2 and TRBJ2-1; no definite D call. Deletions cut 5 bases from V and 3 bases from J, with 14 bases between. Germline V gives CDR1 SGHTA, CDR2 FQGNSA. The CDR3 has 15 residues.

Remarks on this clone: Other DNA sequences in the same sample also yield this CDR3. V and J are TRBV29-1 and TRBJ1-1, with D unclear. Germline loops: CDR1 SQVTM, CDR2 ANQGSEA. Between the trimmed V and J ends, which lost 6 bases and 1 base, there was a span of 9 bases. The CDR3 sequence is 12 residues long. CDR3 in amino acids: CSVRYSNTEAFF. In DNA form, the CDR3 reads TGCAGCGTCCGGTATTCGAACACTGAAGCTTTCTTT.

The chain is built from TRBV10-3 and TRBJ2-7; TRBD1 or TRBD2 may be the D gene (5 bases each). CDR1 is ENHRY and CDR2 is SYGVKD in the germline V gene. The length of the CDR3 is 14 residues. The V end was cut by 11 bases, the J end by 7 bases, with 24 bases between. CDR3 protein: CALGSPEQAKEQYF. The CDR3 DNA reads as TGTGCCCTAGGGAGCCCGGAACAGGCGAAGGAGCAGTACTTC.

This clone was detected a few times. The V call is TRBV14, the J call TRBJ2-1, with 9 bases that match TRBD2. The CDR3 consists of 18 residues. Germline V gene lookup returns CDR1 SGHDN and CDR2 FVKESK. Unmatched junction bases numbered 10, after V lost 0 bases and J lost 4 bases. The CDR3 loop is CASSQDLPLAGLYNEQFF. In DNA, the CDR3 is TGTGCCAGCAGCCAAGACCTTCCCCTAGCGGGGCTGTACAATGAGCAGTTCTTC.

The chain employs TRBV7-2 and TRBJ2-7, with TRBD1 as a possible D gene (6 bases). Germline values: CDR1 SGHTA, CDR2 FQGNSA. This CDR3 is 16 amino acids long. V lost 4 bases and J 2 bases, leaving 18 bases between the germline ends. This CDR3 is CASSSRLWQGPYEQYF. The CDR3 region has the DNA TGTGCCAGCAGCTCCCGCCTGTGGCAGGGGCCCTACGAGCAGTACTTC. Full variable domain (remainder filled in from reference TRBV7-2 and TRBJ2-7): GAGVSQSPSNKVTEKGKDVELRCDPISGHTALYWYRQSLGQGLEFLIYFQGNSAPDKSGLPSDRFSAERTGGSVSTLTIQRTQQEDSAVYLCASSSRLWQGPYEQYFGPGTRLTVT.

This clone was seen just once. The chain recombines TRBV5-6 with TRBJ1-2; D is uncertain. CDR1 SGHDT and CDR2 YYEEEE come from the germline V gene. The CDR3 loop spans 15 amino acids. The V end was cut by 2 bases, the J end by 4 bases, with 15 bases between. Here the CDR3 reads CASSFSSGQIYGYTF. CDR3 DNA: TGTGCCAGCAGCTTTTCTTCTGGTCAGATCTATGGCTACACCTTC.

The CDR3 here is CATSRALSTALEAFF. The CDR3 DNA is TGTGCCACCAGCAGAGCTTTATCAACGGCACTTGAAGCTTTCTTT. V gene TRBV15 combines with J gene TRBJ1-1; no firm D call. Germline V CDR1 and CDR2: LNHNV, YYDKDF (reference sequence). CDR3 length: 15 residues. The V gene lost 1 base and the J gene lost 7 bases, with 16 bases spanning the gap. The entire variable domain, with the rest obtained from reference TRBV15 and TRBJ1-1, is as follows: DAMVIQNPRYQVTQFGKPVTLSCSQTLNHNVMYWYQQKSSQAPKLLFHYYDKDFNNEADTPDNFQSRRPNTSFCFLDIRSPGLGDTAMYLCATSRALSTALEAFFGQGTRLTVV.

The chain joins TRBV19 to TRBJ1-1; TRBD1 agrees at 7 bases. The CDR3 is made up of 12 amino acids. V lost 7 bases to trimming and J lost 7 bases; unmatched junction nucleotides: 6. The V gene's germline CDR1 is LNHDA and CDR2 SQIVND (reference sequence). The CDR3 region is CASNHRGLEAFF. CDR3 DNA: TGTGCCAGTAACCACAGGGGCCTTGAAGCTTTCTTT.

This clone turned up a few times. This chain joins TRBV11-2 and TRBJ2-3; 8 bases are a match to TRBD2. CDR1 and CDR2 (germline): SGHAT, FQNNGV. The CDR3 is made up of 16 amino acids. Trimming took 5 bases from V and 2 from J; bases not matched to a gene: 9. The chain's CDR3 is CASSLERGPVTDTQYF. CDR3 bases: TGTGCCAGCAGCCTGGAGCGGGGGCCCGTCACAGATACGCAGTATTTT.

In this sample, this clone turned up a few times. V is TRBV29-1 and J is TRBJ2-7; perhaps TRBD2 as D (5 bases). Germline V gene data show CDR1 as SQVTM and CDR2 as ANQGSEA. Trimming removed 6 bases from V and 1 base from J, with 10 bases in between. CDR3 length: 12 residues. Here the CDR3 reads CSVRTVSYEQYF. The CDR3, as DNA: TGCAGCGTGAGGACTGTTTCCTACGAGCAGTACTTC.

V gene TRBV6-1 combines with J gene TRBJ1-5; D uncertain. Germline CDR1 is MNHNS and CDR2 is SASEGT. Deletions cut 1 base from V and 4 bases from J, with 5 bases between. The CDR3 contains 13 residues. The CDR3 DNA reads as TGTGCCAGCAGTGAAGTAGAAAATCAGCCCCAGCATTTT. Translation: CASSEVENQPQHF.